The 15 T cell receptor beta chains given below trace back to one sample, sequenced in a study of blood T cell repertoires in COVID-19. Sequencing used immunoSEQ multiplex PCR; TCRdb keeps in-frame clones, though not all of them. Among 170,000 or so clones listed, 80% to 90% were seen once. The material sequenced was peripheral blood. The receptors derive from a man younger than 30 who had recovered from COVID-19.

The chain's CDR3 is CASSLGDRGYEQYF. Written as DNA, the CDR3 is TGCGCCAGCAGCTTGGGGGACAGGGGCTACGAGCAGTACTTC. This rearrangement joins TRBV5-1 to TRBJ2-7; 10 positions match TRBD1. The germline V gene encodes CDR1 SGHRS and CDR2 YFSETQ. The CDR3 runs 14 residues. V was clipped by 0 bases and J by 3 bases; unmatched bases: 0. Supplemented by reference TRBV5-1 and TRBJ2-7, the full variable domain reads KAGVTQTPRYLIKTRGQQVTLSCSPISGHRSVSWYQQTPGQGLQFLFEYFSETQRNKGNFPGRFSGRQFSNSRSEMNVSTLELGDSALYLCASSLGDRGYEQYFGPGTRLTVT.

The V call is TRBV30, the J call TRBJ2-1; no reliable D call. Deletions cut 2 bases from V and 0 bases from J, with 5 bases between. The CDR3 contains 13 residues. Germline V gene lookup returns CDR1 GTSNPN and CDR2 SVGIG (reference sequence). CDR3 in DNA: TGTGCCTGGAGTTTTAGCTCCTACAATGAGCAGTTCTTC. The encoded protein is CAWSFSSYNEQFF.

The rearrangement joins TRBV2 to TRBJ1-1; D may be TRBD1 (5 bases). From germline, CDR1 is SNHLY and CDR2 FYNNEI. The CDR3 totals 15 residues. Deletions cut 8 bases from V and 1 base from J, with 17 bases between. The CDR3 bases are TGTGCCAGCGTCCCCTGGGGGGGAGGGAACACTGAAGCTTTCTTT. Translating it yields CASVPWGGGNTEAFF.

The count of this clone is one. The rearrangement joins TRBV28 to TRBJ2-5; D is unresolved. Germline assignment: CDR1 MDHEN and CDR2 SYDVKM. The CDR3 consists of 13 residues. Trimming removed 3 bases from V and 4 bases from J, with 9 bases in between. The CDR3 DNA follows: TGTGCCAGCAGTTTGGGCCGACCAGAGACCCAGTACTTC. This translates into CASSLGRPETQYF.

This clone appeared a single time. The V and J genes are TRBV7-2 and TRBJ2-7; a possible D gene is TRBD2 (7 bases). The length of the CDR3 is 16 residues. The ends were cut back, 5 bases at V and 3 bases at J, with 20 bases in the middle. CDR1 SGHTA and CDR2 FQGNSA come from the germline V gene. The CDR3 loop reads CASSKGDAAGLYEQYF. CDR3 in DNA: TGTGCCAGCAGCAAGGGGGATGCAGCGGGGCTCTACGAGCAGTACTTC. The full variable domain, rest sourced from reference TRBV7-2 and TRBJ2-7, is GAGVSQSPSNKVTEKGKDVELRCDPISGHTALYWYRQSLGQGLEFLIYFQGNSAPDKSGLPSDRFSAERTGGSVSTLTIQRTQQEDSAVYLCASSKGDAAGLYEQYFGPGTRLTVT.

The CDR3 protein is CASSSGGSGRDEQFF. The CDR3 DNA is TGTGCCAGCAGTTCAGGGGGTAGCGGGAGAGATGAGCAGTTCTTC. This sequence joins TRBV6-5 and TRBJ2-1, with 9 nucleotides matching TRBD2. The germline CDR1 and CDR2 sequences are MNHEY and SVGAGI. V gave up 4 bases and J gave up 8 bases; unmatched junction bases: 9. This CDR3 is built from 15 residues.

The gene calls are TRBV6-1 and TRBJ1-4; tentatively, D is TRBD1 (6 bases). CDR3 size: 15 residues. In germline, CDR1 is MNHNS, CDR2 SASEGT. V was clipped by 3 bases and J by 3 bases, with 11 bases between them. CDR3 in DNA: TGTGCCAGCAGTGACGACCAGGGGTCTAATGAAAAACTGTTTTTT. Translating gives CASSDDQGSNEKLFF.

This sequence joins TRBV4-2 and TRBJ1-4; no clear D. Germline CDR1 LGHNA, CDR2 YNFKEQ. Trimming shortened V by 3 bases and J by 4 bases, and 9 bases separated the two germline ends. This CDR3 comprises 14 residues. DNA of the CDR3: TGTGCCAGCAGCCATGCCTCGAGTAATGAAAAACTGTTTTTT. It codes for CASSHASSNEKLFF.

This clone has a single count. The rearrangement uses TRBV19 and TRBJ2-3; 8 positions agree with TRBD1. CDR3 length: 16 amino acids. The V gene end was trimmed by 7 bases and the J gene end by 3 bases; junction bases not matched to a gene: 12. Germline CDR1 LNHDA, CDR2 SQIVND (reference sequence). The CDR3 DNA follows: TGTGCCAGTACCTCTGAACAGGGGGGATTAACAGATACGCAGTATTTT. This encodes CASTSEQGGLTDTQYF.

In this sample, this clone turned up once. V and J are TRBV10-3 and TRBJ1-1; tentative D call: TRBD1 (6 bases). Trimming stripped 6 bases from V and 1 base from J, with 9 bases between. This CDR3 contains 13 residues. Per the germline V gene, CDR1 is ENHRY and CDR2 is SYGVKD. CDR3: CAISNRENTEAFF. The CDR3 nucleotides are TGTGCCATCAGCAACAGGGAGAACACTGAAGCTTTCTTT.

This clone was detected once. The gene calls are TRBV9 and TRBJ1-1, with 8 bases aligning to TRBD1. The length of the CDR3 is 15 residues. From germline, CDR1 is SGDLS and CDR2 YYNGEE. J was trimmed by 11 bases and V by 4 bases; bases with no gene match: 16. The CDR3, as DNA: TGTGCCAGCAGCCCGAGGGATAGACAGGGGATTGATGCTTTCTTT. This gives the protein CASSPRDRQGIDAFF.

The chain has TRBV6-5 and TRBJ2-7; 13 positions agree with TRBD2. From germline, CDR1 is MNHEY and CDR2 SVGAGI. The CDR3 consists of 13 residues. V trimming: 8 bases; J trimming: 7 bases; junction bases outside the gene matches: 5. CDR3: CASGLAGAVEQYF. As DNA, the CDR3 is TGTGCCAGCGGACTAGCGGGAGCTGTGGAGCAGTACTTC.

V gene TRBV5-6 combines with J gene TRBJ2-3; D possibly corresponds to TRBD1 (7 bases). From germline, CDR1 is SGHDT and CDR2 YYEEEE. V lost 0 bases to trimming and J lost 3 bases, with 11 bases between them. The CDR3 runs 15 residues. The CDR3 DNA reads TGTGCCAGCAGCTTGGTGGCAGGGGGGACAGATACGCAGTATTTT. Its protein is CASSLVAGGTDTQYF.

CDR3 amino acids: CASSVGTAANQPQHF. The CDR3 nucleotides are TGTGCCAGCAGCGTAGGGACAGCTGCGAATCAGCCCCAGCATTTT. The chain joins TRBV9 to TRBJ1-5, with D possibly being TRBD1 (6 bases). Germline lookup yields CDR1 SGDLS and CDR2 YYNGEE. This CDR3 has 15 amino acids. Trimming pared 0 bases from V and 4 bases from J, leaving 11 bases between.

The genes are TRBV6-5 and TRBJ2-7; a possible D gene is TRBD1 (6 bases). Germline V lookup: CDR1 MNHEY, CDR2 SVGAGI. The CDR3 is 14 residues long. Trimming removed 6 bases at V and 4 bases at J, with 16 bases between. The CDR3 region is CASRATGFLYEQYF. CDR3 nucleotides: TGTGCCAGCAGGGCAACAGGGTTTTTGTACGAGCAGTACTTC.